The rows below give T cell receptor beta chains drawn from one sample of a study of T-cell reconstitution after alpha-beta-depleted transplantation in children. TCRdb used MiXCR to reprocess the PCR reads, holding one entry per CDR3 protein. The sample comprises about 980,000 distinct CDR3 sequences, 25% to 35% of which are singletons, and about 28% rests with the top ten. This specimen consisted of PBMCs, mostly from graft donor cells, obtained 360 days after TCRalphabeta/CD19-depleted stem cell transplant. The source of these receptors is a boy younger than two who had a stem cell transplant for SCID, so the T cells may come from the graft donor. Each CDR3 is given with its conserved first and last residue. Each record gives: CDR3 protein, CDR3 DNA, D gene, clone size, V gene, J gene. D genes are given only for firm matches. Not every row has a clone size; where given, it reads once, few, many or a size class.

CASSFRLAGGSYEQYF	TGTGCCAGCAGCTTCCGACTAGCGGGGGGTTCCTACGAGCAGTACTTC	TRBD2	.	TRBV7-8	TRBJ2-7
CSARLVDRSSYEQYF	TGCAGTGCTAGGTTAGTCGACCGGAGCTCCTACGAGCAGTACTTC	.	.	TRBV20-1	TRBJ2-7
CATSDSLGGYTF	TGTGCCACCAGTGATTCCCTAGGTGGCTACACCTTC	.	.	TRBV24-1	TRBJ1-2
CASSYFGEQETQYF	TGTGCCAGCAGTTACTTCGGGGAACAAGAGACCCAGTACTTC	.	many	TRBV6-5	TRBJ2-5
CASSLNRGPEQFF	TGTGCCAGCAGTTTAAACAGGGGTCCTGAGCAGTTCTTC	TRBD1	few	TRBV27	TRBJ2-1
CAISEADSSNQPQHF	TGTGCCATCAGTGAGGCGGACAGCAGCAATCAGCCCCAGCATTTT	.	.	TRBV10-3	TRBJ1-5
CSAREARVGYEQYF	TGCAGTGCTAGAGAGGCCCGGGTTGGCTACGAGCAGTACTTC	.	few	TRBV20-1	TRBJ2-7
CASSWNGGTYGYTF	TGCGCCAGCAGCTGGAATGGCGGTACCTATGGCTACACCTTC	.	.	TRBV5-1	TRBJ1-2
CASSVGGASGYNEQFF	TGTGCCAGCAGCGTAGGAGGGGCCTCGGGATACAATGAGCAGTTCTTC	.	few	TRBV9	TRBJ2-1
CSGAGITDTQYF	TGCAGTGGGGCAGGGATCACAGATACGCAGTATTTT	.	.	TRBV20-1	TRBJ2-3
CASSLGDGQGVTEAFF	TGTGCCAGCAGTTTAGGCGACGGACAGGGGGTCACTGAAGCTTTCTTT	TRBD1	.	TRBV28	TRBJ1-1
CASSHYLDTGELFF	TGTGCCAGCAGTCACTACCTTGACACCGGGGAGCTGTTTTTT	.	few	TRBV7-2	TRBJ2-2
CASSPPGRGGLGTQYF	TGTGCCAGCAGCCCCCCTGGACGGGGGGGCCTCGGTACGCAGTATTTT	TRBD2	.	TRBV7-2	TRBJ2-3
CASSSHPDRGGEQFF	TGTGCCAGCAGCTCCCACCCGGACAGGGGAGGTGAGCAGTTCTTC	TRBD1	few	TRBV7-7	TRBJ2-1
CASSFYGGSYNEQFF	TGTGCCAGCAGCTTTTACGGGGGATCATACAATGAGCAGTTCTTC	.	.	TRBV7-3	TRBJ2-1
CSARPLGAGDYNEQFF	TGCAGTGCTAGGCCCCTGGGGGCGGGGGACTACAATGAGCAGTTCTTC	.	.	TRBV20-1	TRBJ2-1
CASSPRQGDGELFF	TGTGCCAGCTCACCGAGACAGGGCGACGGGGAGCTGTTTTTT	TRBD1	.	TRBV18	TRBJ2-2
CASSLGGGPRTQYF	TGTGCCAGCAGTTTGGGGGGGGGCCCGAGGACCCAGTACTTC	.	few	TRBV6-2/TRBV6-3	TRBJ2-5
CSARPTGTYSYEQYF	TGCAGTGCTCGACCTACCGGGACGTACTCCTACGAGCAGTACTTC	.	few	TRBV20-1	TRBJ2-7
CASSYLGGRGDEQFF	TGTGCCAGCAGTTACCTAGGGGGGCGAGGCGATGAGCAGTTCTTC	.	.	TRBV6-4	TRBJ2-1
CASPRTSGTYTDTQYF	TGCGCCAGCCCTCGGACTAGCGGGACCTACACAGATACGCAGTATTTT	TRBD2	.	TRBV5-1	TRBJ2-3
CSVVGATEAFF	TGCAGCGTTGTGGGGGCCACTGAAGCTTTCTTT	.	.	TRBV29-1	TRBJ1-1
CASSLEGNPYNEQFF	TGTGCCAGCAGCTTAGAAGGGAACCCCTACAATGAGCAGTTCTTC	.	.	TRBV7-8	TRBJ2-1
CASSALSDTEAFF	TGTGCCAGCAGTGCTCTCTCAGACACTGAAGCTTTCTTT	.	.	TRBV6-1	TRBJ1-1
CASSRFMDQPQHF	TGCGCCAGCAGCCGCTTCATGGATCAGCCCCAGCATTTT	.	.	TRBV4-1	TRBJ1-5
CASSQDFPQGNQPQHF	TGTGCCAGCAGCCAAGATTTCCCCCAGGGCAATCAGCCCCAGCATTTT	.	.	TRBV3-1	TRBJ1-5
CASSYYSRQAKEEAFF	TGCGCCAGCAGCTATTATTCTCGACAGGCCAAGGAAGAAGCTTTCTTT	.	many	TRBV5-1	TRBJ1-1
CASSQDLGTGGIGGYTF	TGTGCCAGCAGCCAAGATTTAGGTACAGGAGGTATCGGTGGCTACACCTTC	.	few	TRBV4-2	TRBJ1-2
CATRGGRTDTQYF	TGTGCCACCCGGGGGGGCCGGACAGATACGCAGTATTTT	TRBD2	few	TRBV2	TRBJ2-3
CASSFVGVNEQYF	TGCGCCAGCAGCTTCGTCGGGGTCAACGAGCAGTACTTC	.	.	TRBV5-1	TRBJ2-7
CASSLPAGGNYEQYF	TGTGCCAGCAGCTTACCGGCAGGGGGGAACTACGAGCAGTACTTC	.	many	TRBV7-9	TRBJ2-7
CASSQDRSSYNEQFF	TGCGCCAGCAGCCAAGATCGGAGCTCCTACAATGAGCAGTTCTTC	.	many	TRBV4-3	TRBJ2-1
CASSQDSEGENEKLFF	TGCGCCAGCAGCCAAGATTCGGAGGGGGAAAATGAAAAACTGTTTTTT	.	.	TRBV4-1	TRBJ1-4
CASSVAPQRYTGELFF	TGTGCCAGCAGCGTAGCTCCGCAGCGGTACACCGGGGAGCTGTTTTTT	.	.	TRBV9	TRBJ2-2
CASSLQGIVNEQFF	TGTGCCAGCAGCTTACAGGGAATCGTGAATGAGCAGTTCTTC	.	few	TRBV7-2	TRBJ2-1
CASSPSANTEAFF	TGTGCCAGCAGCCCGTCGGCTAACACTGAAGCTTTCTTT	.	few	TRBV12-3/TRBV12-4	TRBJ1-1
CAASRDNTEAFF	TGTGCCGCCTCTAGGGATAACACTGAAGCTTTCTTT	.	few	TRBV6-5	TRBJ1-1
CAWTPGAPYEQYF	TGTGCCTGGACCCCCGGAGCCCCTTACGAGCAGTACTTC	.	few	TRBV30	TRBJ2-7
CASTPLWGKEKLFF	TGTGCCAGCACCCCTTTGTGGGGTAAAGAAAAACTGTTTTTT	.	few	TRBV6-1	TRBJ1-4
CASSKDRGLSTEAFF	TGTGCCAGCAGCAAGGACAGGGGGCTGAGTACTGAAGCTTTCTTT	TRBD1	.	TRBV7-6	TRBJ1-1
CASSLVGQYGYTF	TGTGCCAGCAGTTTAGTGGGACAGTATGGCTACACCTTC	TRBD1	few	TRBV12-3/TRBV12-4	TRBJ1-2
CASSYRANEKLFF	TGTGCCAGCAGTTACCGCGCGAATGAAAAACTGTTTTTT	.	few	TRBV6-5	TRBJ1-4
CSARDRGVVVGGGSYEQYF	TGCAGTGCTAGAGATCGGGGGGTGGTTGTCGGGGGCGGCTCCTACGAGCAGTACTTC	.	few	TRBV20-1	TRBJ2-7
CASSLMWGEQFF	TGTGCCAGCAGCTTAATGTGGGGTGAGCAGTTCTTC	.	.	TRBV11-2	TRBJ2-1
CASSFGGIGSDTQYF	TGTGCCAGCAGCTTCGGGGGGATTGGGTCAGATACGCAGTATTTT	TRBD2	.	TRBV7-2	TRBJ2-3
CASSFRKFYEQYF	TGTGCCAGCAGTTTTAGGAAATTCTACGAGCAGTACTTC	.	.	TRBV12-3/TRBV12-4	TRBJ2-7